This T cell receptor beta chain was captured by sequencing in a study of spatial heterogeneity in lung cancer. Broader study findings: Tumor mutation count correlated with how many alpha and beta TCRs expanded intratumorally.

By proportion, this clonotype is medium-sized. The target antigen is unknown. Deletions cut 3 bases from V and 2 bases from J, with 7 bases between. The CDR3 sequence is 12 residues long. The germline CDR1 and CDR2 sequences are GTSNPN and SVGIG (reference sequence). The time point denotes: sample taken at primary tumor resection. TCRdb used MiXCR to reprocess the 5' RACE reads, holding one entry per CDR3 protein. The repertoire holds 4,000 or so distinct CDR3 sequences, with about 5% as singletons. V and J are TRBV30 and TRBJ1-2; D possibly corresponds to TRBD1 (6 bases). The input for sequencing was lung tumor tissue, taken at surgery. This clonotype was obtained from a female donor with early-stage non-small cell lung cancer. CDR3 sequence reads: CAWSGQNYGYTF. CDR3 nucleotide sequence: TGTGCCTGGAGCGGACAGAACTATGGCTACACCTTC.